These 26 T cell receptor beta chains share one sample of origin, sequenced in a study of CD8 T cells in Susac syndrome. Random hexamers primed reverse transcription of about 0.5 to 1 ug RNA. TCRdb used MiXCR to reprocess the immunoSEQ multiplex PCR reads, holding one entry per CDR3 protein. The table includes over 140,000 distinct CDR3 sequences, around 93% detected once. The sequencing sample was made of CD4+ T cells from PBMCs. The receptors here all came from a human donor with Susac syndrome.

The chain combines TRBV20-1 with TRBJ2-7, with unresolved D. Germline V gene data show CDR1 as DFQATT and CDR2 as SNEGSKA (reference sequence). The CDR3 loop spans 11 amino acids. V lost 1 base, J lost 9 bases, and 10 bases lay in between. The CDR3: CSARADNLQYF. CDR3 bases: TGCAGTGCTAGAGCCGACAATCTGCAGTACTTC.

This clonotype was picked up one time. The rearrangement uses TRBV27 and TRBJ1-6; 7 nucleotides match TRBD1. CDR1 is MNHEY and CDR2 is SMNVEV in the germline V gene (reference sequence). This CDR3 spans 13 amino acids. V lost 5 bases and J lost 7; bases outside the gene matches: 2. The chain's CDR3 is CASSQDRNSPLHF. The CDR3 DNA reads TGTGCCAGCAGTCAGGACAGGAATTCACCCCTCCACTTT.

The chain is built from TRBV20-1 and TRBJ1-1; D is perhaps TRBD1 (5 bases). The CDR3 has 15 amino acids. Germline V gene lookup returns CDR1 DFQATT and CDR2 SNEGSKA (reference sequence). Trimming stripped 6 bases from V and 1 base from J, with 18 bases between. CDR3: CSAPRSGLPNTEAFF. CDR3 DNA: TGCAGTGCCCCTCGGTCGGGGCTGCCGAACACTGAAGCTTTCTTT.

The rearrangement joins TRBV2 to TRBJ1-2, with TRBD1 matching over 8 bases. Germline V CDR1 and CDR2: SNHLY, FYNNEI. The CDR3 totals 15 residues. The J segment lost 8 bases and the V segment lost 8 bases, leaving 16 bases of the junction unmatched. Here the CDR3 DNA reads TGTGCCAGCCGGCGAACCGAAACAGGGGGACGGGGCTACACCTTC. Its protein is CASRRTETGGRGYTF.

The V call is TRBV29-1, the J call TRBJ1-2; weak D call: TRBD1 (6 bases). The CDR3 length is 13 residues. V lost 6 bases, J lost 8 bases, and 19 bases lay in between. Germline CDR1 SQVTM, CDR2 ANQGSEA. Here the CDR3 reads CSVGGGSPVGYTF. The CDR3 nucleotides read TGCAGCGTCGGTGGGGGCTCCCCAGTCGGCTACACCTTC.

This chain uses TRBV11-2 with TRBJ2-3; maybe TRBD2 (5 bases). The CDR3 totals 15 residues. The V end was cut by 5 bases, the J end by 1 base, with 13 bases between. Per germline, CDR1 SGHAT and CDR2 FQNNGV. CDR3 DNA: TGTGCCAGCAGCCGGGGAGCGGCCCGCACAGATACGCAGTATTTT. Residues: CASSRGAARTDTQYF. Full variable domain (remainder filled in from reference TRBV11-2 and TRBJ2-3): EAGVAQSPRYKIIEKRQSVAFWCNPISGHATLYWYQQILGQGPKLLIQFQNNGVVDDSQLPKDRFSAERLKGVDSTLKIQPAKLEDSAVYLCASSRGAARTDTQYFGPGTRLTVL.

The chain has TRBV29-1 and TRBJ2-2; 7 positions match TRBD2. The CDR3 is 15 residues long. V gave up 7 bases and J gave up 3 bases; unmatched junction bases: 11. Per germline, CDR1 SQVTM and CDR2 ANQGSEA. The CDR3 is CSASGLLVDTGELFF. The CDR3, as DNA: TGCAGCGCCTCGGGACTACTTGTGGACACCGGGGAGCTGTTTTTT.

The rearrangement links TRBV20-1 to TRBJ2-7; TRBD1 matches 9 bases. The V and J ends lost 0 bases and 0 bases, in that order; junction bases with no gene match: 6. This CDR3 is built from 16 residues. The germline gives CDR1 DFQATT, CDR2 SNEGSKA (reference sequence). The chain's CDR3 is CSAREDRDRVSYEQYF. CDR3 in DNA: TGCAGTGCTAGAGAGGACCGGGACAGGGTCTCCTACGAGCAGTACTTC.

The chain links TRBV12-3 or TRBV12-4 to TRBJ2-3; D may correspond to TRBD1 or TRBD2 (6 bases each). This CDR3 has 15 residues. V gave up 6 bases and J gave up 3 bases, with 16 bases separating them. This CDR3 reads CASSWGAARTDTQYF. The CDR3 DNA sequence: TGTGCCAGCAGCTGGGGGGCGGCCCGGACAGATACGCAGTATTTT.

The chain combines TRBV5-6 with TRBJ2-6, with D unresolved. CDR3 length: 16 residues. With 2 bases removed from V and 1 base from J, the gap between germline ends came to 10 bases. Germline loops: CDR1 SGHDT, CDR2 YYEEEE. Written as DNA, the CDR3 is TGTGCCAGCAGCTTACGTTCGACATCTGGGGCCAACGTCCTGACTTTC. It codes for CASSLRSTSGANVLTF.

This clonotype has a handful of counts. This chain joins TRBV5-1 and TRBJ2-5, with a tentative D call TRBD1 (5 bases). Trimming left V 4 bases short and J 5 bases short, with 12 bases between. The CDR3 sequence is 13 residues long. Germline V gene data show CDR1 as SGHRS and CDR2 as YFSETQ. Here the CDR3 DNA reads TGCGCCAGCAGCCCAGGGCATGTGGAGACCCAGTACTTC. Its protein product is CASSPGHVETQYF.

The sample holds one count of this clonotype. The V call is TRBV5-1, the J call TRBJ2-2; 11 bases map to TRBD2. Per germline, CDR1 SGHRS and CDR2 YFSETQ. The V and J ends lost 6 bases and 3 bases, in that order; junction bases with no gene match: 4. The CDR3 sequence is 15 residues long. Here the CDR3 DNA reads TGCGCCAGCACCAATAGCGGGGGGGACACCGGGGAGCTGTTTTTT. Amino acids: CASTNSGGDTGELFF.

The chain has TRBV24-1 and TRBJ2-3; no clear D. The ends were cut back, 8 bases at V and 6 bases at J, with 11 bases in the middle. Germline loops: CDR1 KGHDR, CDR2 SFDVKD. The CDR3 has 12 residues. CDR3 sequence: CATTSSSDTQYF. The CDR3 DNA sequence: TGTGCCACCACGTCTTCCTCGGATACGCAGTATTTT.

J is TRBJ2-5 and V is TRBV18, with D unclear. The CDR3 consists of 12 residues. The V gene's germline CDR1 is KGHSH and CDR2 LQKENI. V was clipped by 5 bases and J by 5 bases, with 9 bases between them. The CDR3 DNA sequence: TGTGCCAGCTCATACCTTCAGGAGACCCAGTACTTC. Its translation: CASSYLQETQYF.

V and J are TRBV29-1 and TRBJ2-3, with 11 bases aligning to TRBD2. CDR3 length equals 14 residues. Per germline, CDR1 SQVTM and CDR2 ANQGSEA. V trimming: 8 bases; J trimming: 4 bases; junction bases outside the gene matches: 8. CDR3 nucleotides: TGCAGCTCTCATAGCGGGAGGGCCTCAGATACGCAGTATTTT. This sequence encodes CSSHSGRASDTQYF.

V is TRBV20-1 and J is TRBJ2-1; D remains unclear. The CDR3 loop spans 12 amino acids. V shed 3 bases and J shed 7 bases, with 10 bases lying between them. Germline lookup yields CDR1 DFQATT and CDR2 SNEGSKA (reference sequence). CDR3 in DNA: TGCAGTGCTAGGGGCTTTATGAATGAGCAGTTCTTC. As protein: CSARGFMNEQFF.

The V gene is TRBV25-1, the J gene TRBJ1-1; D unresolved. CDR1 and CDR2 from the germline V gene are MGHDK and SYGVNS. The CDR3 covers 13 residues. Trimming cost V 6 bases and J 1 base, with 9 bases left between them. The CDR3 DNA is TGTGCCAGCAGCCCGAGTGAGAACACTGAAGCTTTCTTT. Amino acid sequence: CASSPSENTEAFF.

The rearrangement uses TRBV11-2 and TRBJ2-7, with 10 bases fitting TRBD2. V was pared by 5 bases and J by 2 bases, with 15 bases of the junction left unmatched. The germline V gene encodes CDR1 SGHAT and CDR2 FQNNGV. The CDR3 extends over 18 amino acids. The CDR3 spells CASSVGQWTSGHPYEQYF. In nucleotides, the CDR3 is TGTGCCAGCAGCGTAGGACAGTGGACTAGCGGCCACCCCTACGAGCAGTACTTC. Looking up the rest from reference TRBV11-2 and TRBJ2-7 gives the full variable domain: EAGVAQSPRYKIIEKRQSVAFWCNPISGHATLYWYQQILGQGPKLLIQFQNNGVVDDSQLPKDRFSAERLKGVDSTLKIQPAKLEDSAVYLCASSVGQWTSGHPYEQYFGPGTRLTVT.

V gene TRBV29-1 combines with J gene TRBJ2-1, with 12 nucleotides matching TRBD2. With 7 bases clipped from V and 6 bases from J, the junction kept 13 bases outside the gene matches. This CDR3 has 16 amino acids. Germline assignment: CDR1 SQVTM and CDR2 ANQGSEA. The CDR3 nucleotides read TGCAGCGCGTCGAGTCAAGGACTAGCGGGATTCAATGAGCAGTTCTTC. Its protein is CSASSQGLAGFNEQFF.

The chain uses TRBV9 and TRBJ2-7; perhaps TRBD2 as D (6 bases). The germline CDR1 and CDR2 sequences are SGDLS and YYNGEE. V was clipped by 4 bases and J by 0 bases, with 17 bases between them. This CDR3 region has 16 residues. DNA for the CDR3: TGTGCCAGCAGCAACTCAGCGGGTCCCCCCTCCTACGAGCAGTACTTC. Translation: CASSNSAGPPSYEQYF.

V is TRBV12-3 or TRBV12-4 and J is TRBJ1-1, with no clear D. The CDR3 runs 13 residues. Trimming removed 6 bases at V and 4 bases at J, with 12 bases between. CDR3 residues: CASRSAGSTEAFF. DNA for the CDR3: TGTGCCAGCAGATCCGCGGGGAGCACTGAAGCTTTCTTT.

This clonotype showed up just once. V usage is TRBV6-1 and J usage is TRBJ1-5, with D uncertain. The CDR3 sequence is 12 residues long. V lost 2 bases and J 3 bases, leaving 2 bases between the germline ends. The germline V gene encodes CDR1 MNHNS and CDR2 SASEGT. The chain's CDR3 is CASSEHNQPQHF. DNA of the CDR3: TGTGCCAGCAGTGAACACAATCAGCCCCAGCATTTT.

V gene TRBV5-4 combines with J gene TRBJ2-7; 9 nucleotides line up with TRBD1. Trimming removed 4 bases from V and 2 bases from J; junction bases left unmatched: 10. Looked up from germline, CDR1 is SGHNT and CDR2 is YYREEE (reference sequence). CDR3 length equals 16 residues. Here the CDR3 reads CASSPNTGGATYEQYF. The CDR3 DNA follows: TGTGCCAGCAGCCCTAACACAGGGGGCGCAACCTACGAGCAGTACTTC.

The chain carries TRBV10-3 and TRBJ1-1; D is unclear. CDR3 length: 15 residues. V gave up 0 bases and J gave up 1 base, with 9 bases separating them. CDR1 is ENHRY, CDR2 SYGVKD, per germline. For the CDR3, the DNA is TGTGCCATCAGTGAGTCGGTGGGTTCGAACACTGAAGCTTTCTTT. This translates into CAISESVGSNTEAFF.

This chain uses TRBV2 with TRBJ1-5; TRBD1 is a possible D gene (5 bases). CDR1 is SNHLY and CDR2 is FYNNEI in the germline V gene. The CDR3 loop spans 13 amino acids. Trimming cost V 6 bases and J 7 bases, with 13 bases left between them. In DNA form, the CDR3 reads TGTGCCAGCAGAGTCCAGGGCGACCAGCCCCAGCATTTT. It translates to CASRVQGDQPQHF.

This chain joins TRBV20-1 and TRBJ2-7, with 8 bases that match TRBD2. CDR3 size: 13 residues. V was pared by 1 base and J by 2 bases, with 1 base of the junction left unmatched. Germline CDR1 and CDR2: DFQATT and SNEGSKA (reference sequence). The CDR3 nucleotides are TGCAGTGCTAGAGGGCGGGAGGCCTACGAGCAGTACTTC. Its protein product is CSARGREAYEQYF.